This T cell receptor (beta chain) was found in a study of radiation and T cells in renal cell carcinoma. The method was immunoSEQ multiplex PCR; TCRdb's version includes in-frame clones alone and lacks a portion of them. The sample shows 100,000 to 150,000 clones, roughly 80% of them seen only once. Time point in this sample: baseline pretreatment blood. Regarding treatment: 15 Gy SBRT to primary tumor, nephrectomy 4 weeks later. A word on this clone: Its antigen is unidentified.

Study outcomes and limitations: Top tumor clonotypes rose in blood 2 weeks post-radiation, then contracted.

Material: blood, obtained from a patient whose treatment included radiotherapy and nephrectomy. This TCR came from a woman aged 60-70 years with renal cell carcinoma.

The CDR3 DNA reads as TGTGCCAGCAGCCAAGGGGGGCTAGCTAATGAAAAACTGTTTTTT. Residues: CASSQGGLANEKLFF. The chain is built from TRBV2 and TRBJ1-4; D possibly corresponds to TRBD1 (6 bases). In germline, CDR1 is SNHLY, CDR2 FYNNEI. The CDR3 totals 15 residues. Deletions cut 6 bases from V and 3 bases from J, with 14 bases between.